A selection of T cell receptor beta chains follows, all from one sample in a study of T cell changes during pregnancy in multiple sclerosis. This table comes from immunoSEQ multiplex PCR, and its TCRdb copy is limited to in-frame clones, with some not included. The data contain approximately 100,000 clones, more than 80% of them singletons. This sample comprised peripheral blood, obtained before pregnancy. These receptors all come from a female donor with multiple sclerosis, enrolled in a pregnancy study. Each CDR3 is given with its conserved first and last residue. Clone sizes are given selectively: once, few, many, or a class where the clone is expanded.

TRBJ2-2 | NA | TRBV10-3 | CAISESRQLNTGELFF
TRBJ2-1 | NA | TRBV15 | CATSSAAGQGYNEQFF
TRBJ1-2 | once | TRBV7-9 | CASSRAAFRDREDYGYTF
TRBJ1-2 | NA | TRBV21-1 | CARTGNYGYTF
TRBJ2-7 | NA | TRBV5-3 | CALKTPTGDEQYF
TRBJ2-7 | NA | TRBV21-1 | CASSKWYEESSYEQYF
TRBJ2-7 | NA | TRBV30 | CAWTVRAEYAVQYF
TRBJ1-1 | NA | TRBV9 | CASTNYGNTEAFF
TRBJ2-2 | NA | TRBV5-1 | CASSGTSGRAGTGELFF
TRBJ1-5 | NA | TRBV6-1 | CASSGQGINQPQHF
TRBJ2-1 | NA | TRBV25-1 | CASRADSYNEQFF
TRBJ1-2 | NA | TRBV6-5 | CASSKPTGLYGYTF
TRBJ1-1 | few | TRBV18 | CASSPEVGGGEAFF
TRBJ2-1 | NA | TRBV14 | CASSVSGNSEQFF
TRBJ1-5 | NA | TRBV30 | CARADRGFRQPQHF
TRBJ2-1 | NA | TRBV21-1 | CASSPRKRGNNEQFF
TRBJ1-2 | NA | TRBV9 | CASSAMTGGHYGYTF
TRBJ2-1 | NA | TRBV15 | CATSRDRDAYNEQFF
TRBJ2-3 | NA | TRBV28 | CASSQSGGGSTDTQYF
TRBJ2-3 | NA | TRBV13 | CASSLAGGRTDTQYF
TRBJ2-1 | NA | TRBV7-3 | CASSPLPLDSSEQFF